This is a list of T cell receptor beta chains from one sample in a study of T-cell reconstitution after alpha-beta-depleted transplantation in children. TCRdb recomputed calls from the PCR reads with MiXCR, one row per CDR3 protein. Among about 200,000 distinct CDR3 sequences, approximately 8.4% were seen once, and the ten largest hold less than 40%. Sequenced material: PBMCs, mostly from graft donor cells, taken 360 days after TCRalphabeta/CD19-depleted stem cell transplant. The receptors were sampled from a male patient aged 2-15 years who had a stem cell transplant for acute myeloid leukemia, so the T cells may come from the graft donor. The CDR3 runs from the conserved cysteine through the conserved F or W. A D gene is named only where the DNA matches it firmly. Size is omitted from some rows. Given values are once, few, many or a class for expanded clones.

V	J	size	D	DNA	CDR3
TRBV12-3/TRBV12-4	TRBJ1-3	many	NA	TGTGCCAGCAGTTTAACAGGGAATGGAAACACCATATATTTT	CASSLTGNGNTIYF
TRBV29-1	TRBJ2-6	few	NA	TGCAGCGTTGAACTGTCAGGGCCCACTGGGGCCAACGTCCTGACTTTC	CSVELSGPTGANVLTF
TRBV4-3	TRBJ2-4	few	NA	TGCGCCAGCAGCCAATCAGCGACCTACAAAAACATTCAGTACTTC	CASSQSATYKNIQYF
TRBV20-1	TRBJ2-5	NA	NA	TGCAGTGCCCCAAGGGGGTCAGAGACCCAGTACTTC	CSAPRGSETQYF
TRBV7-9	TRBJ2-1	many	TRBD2	TGTGCCAGCAGCTTATGGGGACTAGCGGGAACGAATTACAATGAGCAGTTCTTC	CASSLWGLAGTNYNEQFF
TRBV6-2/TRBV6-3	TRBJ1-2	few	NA	TGTGCCAGCAGTTACGTGGGGTCCTATGGCTACACCTTC	CASSYVGSYGYTF
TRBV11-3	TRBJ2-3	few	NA	TGTGCCAGCAGCTTAGATCCGCGCACAGATACGCAGTATTTT	CASSLDPRTDTQYF
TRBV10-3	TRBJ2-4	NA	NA	TGTGCCATCAGTGTAGGGGGTTGGGGACCAGACATTCAGTACTTC	CAISVGGWGPDIQYF
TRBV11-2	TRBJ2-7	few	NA	TGTGCCAGCAGCTTAGAATCGGGCCGGGACCACGAGCAGTACTTC	CASSLESGRDHEQYF
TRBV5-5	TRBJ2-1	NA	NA	TGTGCCAGCAGCTTGGAGGACGGGTACTCCTACAATGAGCAGTTCTTC	CASSLEDGYSYNEQFF
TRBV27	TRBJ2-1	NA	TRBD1	TGTGCCAGCAGCCGGGGACAGGGGGTCAATGAGCAGTTCTTC	CASSRGQGVNEQFF
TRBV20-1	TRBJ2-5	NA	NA	TGCAGTGCTAGAGAGATCGGGCGACTCCAAGAGACCCAGTACTTC	CSAREIGRLQETQYF
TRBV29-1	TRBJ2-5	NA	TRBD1	TGCAGCGTTGAACTGGACAGGGGGCGAATAGGGACCCAGTACTTC	CSVELDRGRIGTQYF
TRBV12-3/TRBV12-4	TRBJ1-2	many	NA	TGTGCCAGCAGTCCGACGGGGAGAAGAGGCTACACCTTC	CASSPTGRRGYTF
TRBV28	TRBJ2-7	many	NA	TGTGCCAGCAGTTTTTCTTCCACCAGGGTAAGCTCCTACGAGCAGTACTTC	CASSFSSTRVSSYEQYF
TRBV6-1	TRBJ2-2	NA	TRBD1	TGTGCCAGCGGACCAAGGACAGGGGCGGCCGGGGAGCTGTTTTTT	CASGPRTGAAGELFF
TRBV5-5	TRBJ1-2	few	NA	TGTGCCAGCAGCTACAAGCTACAGGGAGAAGGCTACACCTTC	CASSYKLQGEGYTF
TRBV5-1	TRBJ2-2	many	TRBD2	TGCGCCAGCAGCTTGGAGCGGGGGGGCGACACCGGGGAGCTGTTTTTT	CASSLERGGDTGELFF
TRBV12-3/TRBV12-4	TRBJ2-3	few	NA	TGTGCCAGCAGCCACCCCCCAGAGCGGTATTTT	CASSHPPERYF
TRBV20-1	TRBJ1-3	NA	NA	TGCAGTGCTAGAGATGGGCGTTGGAACACCATATATTTT	CSARDGRWNTIYF
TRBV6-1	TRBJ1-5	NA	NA	TGTGCCAGCAGTCTTCTTCCGGGACATCATAAGGGGCCCCAGCATTTT	CASSLLPGHHKGPQHF
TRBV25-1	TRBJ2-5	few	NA	TGTGCCAGCAGGGGGGGTCATTGGACGAAAGAGACCCAGTACTTC	CASRGGHWTKETQYF
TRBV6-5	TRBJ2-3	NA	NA	TGTGCCACCTCCACGGGCGGAGCGCAGTATTTT	CATSTGGAQYF
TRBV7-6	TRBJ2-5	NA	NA	TGTGCCAGCAGTAACCGAGGGGTGGGATCGGAGACCCAGTACTTC	CASSNRGVGSETQYF
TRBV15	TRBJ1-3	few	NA	TGTGCCACCAGCAGGACACCGAGCTCTGGAAACACCATATATTTT	CATSRTPSSGNTIYF
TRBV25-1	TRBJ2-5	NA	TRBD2	TGTGCCAGCAGTGAATCCCAGACTAGCGGCCAAGAGACCCAGTACTTC	CASSESQTSGQETQYF
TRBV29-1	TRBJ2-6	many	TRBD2	TGCAGCGTTGACCTAGCGGGAGCTGGGGCCAACGTCCTGACTTTC	CSVDLAGAGANVLTF
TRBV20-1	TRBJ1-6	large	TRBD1	TGCAGTGCTCCGGGACAGAGGGATTCACCCCTCCACTTT	CSAPGQRDSPLHF
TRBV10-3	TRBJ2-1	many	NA	TGTGCCATCGGACTCACGAATGAGCAGTTCTTC	CAIGLTNEQFF
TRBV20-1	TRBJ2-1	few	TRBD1	TGCAGTGCTCCACGTGGGGAGACAGGGCGCAGTGAGCAGTTCTTC	CSAPRGETGRSEQFF
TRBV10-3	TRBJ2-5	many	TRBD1	TGTGCCATCAGTGAGTCTAGGGACAGCAGACAAGAGACCCAGTACTTC	CAISESRDSRQETQYF
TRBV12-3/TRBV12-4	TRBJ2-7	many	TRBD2	TGTGCCAGCAGTTTAACGGGACTAGCGGGATACGAGCAGTACTTC	CASSLTGLAGYEQYF
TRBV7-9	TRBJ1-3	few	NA	TGTGCCAGCAGCTCAACTGACAGGCATCCCTCTGGAAACACCATATATTTT	CASSSTDRHPSGNTIYF
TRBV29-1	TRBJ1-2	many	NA	TGCAGCGTTGTACAGTGGAACTATGGCTACACCTTC	CSVVQWNYGYTF
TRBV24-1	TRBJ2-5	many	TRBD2	TGTGCCACCAGTGATCCGCTAGCGGGAGGCTTTCAAGAGACCCAGTACTTC	CATSDPLAGGFQETQYF
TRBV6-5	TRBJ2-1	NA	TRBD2	TGTGCCAGCCGACGGGGGGGAGGGCTAGCGGGTACCCCCTACAATGAGCAGTTCTTC	CASRRGGGLAGTPYNEQFF
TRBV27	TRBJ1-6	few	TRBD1	TGTGCCAGCAGTTTACAACAGGGGGTAAATTCACCCCTCCACTTT	CASSLQQGVNSPLHF
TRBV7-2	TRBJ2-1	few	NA	TGTGCCAGCAAAGTGAGCGGCCACAATGAGCAGTTCTTC	CASKVSGHNEQFF
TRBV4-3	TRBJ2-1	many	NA	TGCGCCAGCAGCCAACACCCCAGGGGTGATGAGCAGTTCTTC	CASSQHPRGDEQFF
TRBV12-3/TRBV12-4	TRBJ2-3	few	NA	TGTGCCAGCGCGGCTAGTGGCCTAGATACGCAGTATTTT	CASAASGLDTQYF
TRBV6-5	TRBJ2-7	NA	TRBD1	TGTGCCAGCAGTTACCGCGGACAGGGTTGGTACGAGCAGTACTTC	CASSYRGQGWYEQYF
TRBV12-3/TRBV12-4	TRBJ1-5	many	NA	TGTGCCAGCAGTTTCGCAGGGGCGGGTATGAGACGCCCCCAGCATTTT	CASSFAGAGMRRPQHF
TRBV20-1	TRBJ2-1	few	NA	TGCAGTGCTTCTCACGGGGCAGCCCCCGAGCAGTTCTTC	CSASHGAAPEQFF
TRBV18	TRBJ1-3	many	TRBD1	TGTGCCAGCTCACCGATACGGGACAGGGGGCCTGGAAACACCATATATTTT	CASSPIRDRGPGNTIYF
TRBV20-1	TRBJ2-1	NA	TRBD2	TGCAGTGCTAGCCTCGCCGCGGGAGGGGGCAATGAGCAGTTCTTC	CSASLAAGGGNEQFF
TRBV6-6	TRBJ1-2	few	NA	TGTGCCAGCAGAGACACCTATGGCTACACCTTC	CASRDTYGYTF